These 5 T cell receptor beta chains were all obtained from the same sample, sequenced in a study of T cell responses to AZD1222 COVID-19 vaccine. Assay used: immunoSEQ multiplex PCR; TCRdb lists only in-frame clones, some missing. The profile shows approximately 200,000 clones, roughly 94% of them singletons. Specimen: peripheral blood, collected 28 days after the second dose of the MenACWY control vaccine. These receptors were obtained from an adult who received the MenACWY meningococcal vaccine as a control.

The V and J genes are TRBV27 and TRBJ1-2, with 8 nucleotides matching TRBD1. The CDR3 runs 14 residues. V trimming: 6 bases; J trimming: 1 base; junction bases outside the gene matches: 4. Germline V gene data show CDR1 as MNHEY and CDR2 as SMNVEV (reference sequence). CDR3 DNA sequence: TGTGCCAGCAGGGGTGGACAGGGTAACTATGGCTACACCTTC. Protein: CASRGGQGNYGYTF.

As DNA, the CDR3 is TGTGCCAGCAGGGGAGGGACAGGGGTAGGTACTGAAGCTTTCTTT. Residues: CASRGGTGVGTEAFF. The chain carries TRBV28 and TRBJ1-1, with TRBD1 matching 10 bases. The length of the CDR3 is 15 residues. V lost 6 bases, J lost 5 bases, and 9 bases stayed unmatched. Per germline, CDR1 MDHEN and CDR2 SYDVKM.

CDR3 sequence: CASSIGNEQFF. CDR3 nucleotide sequence: TGTGCCAGCAGCATAGGTAATGAGCAGTTCTTC. The chain uses TRBV5-6 and TRBJ2-1; no firm D call. The CDR3 covers 11 residues. Germline values: CDR1 SGHDT, CDR2 YYEEEE. V was clipped by 4 bases and J by 7 bases, with 6 bases between them.

The rearrangement uses TRBV9 and TRBJ2-3; D not certain. This CDR3 contains 17 residues. V lost 2 bases, J lost 0 bases, and 16 bases lay in between. The V gene's germline CDR1 is SGDLS and CDR2 YYNGEE. The CDR3 here is CASSVPEALASTDTQYF. The DNA of the CDR3 is TGTGCCAGCAGCGTGCCGGAAGCGCTCGCTAGCACAGATACGCAGTATTTT.

The chain has TRBV5-8 and TRBJ2-3; TRBD2 matches at 10 bases. The junction had 8 bases not matched to a gene; V was cut back by 2 bases and J by 5 bases. This CDR3 has 16 amino acids. Per germline, CDR1 SGHTS and CDR2 YDEGEE. In nucleotides, the CDR3 is TGTGCCAGCAGCTTCCGAGCGGGAGGGCCAATAGATACGCAGTATTTT. Translated, it gives CASSFRAGGPIDTQYF.